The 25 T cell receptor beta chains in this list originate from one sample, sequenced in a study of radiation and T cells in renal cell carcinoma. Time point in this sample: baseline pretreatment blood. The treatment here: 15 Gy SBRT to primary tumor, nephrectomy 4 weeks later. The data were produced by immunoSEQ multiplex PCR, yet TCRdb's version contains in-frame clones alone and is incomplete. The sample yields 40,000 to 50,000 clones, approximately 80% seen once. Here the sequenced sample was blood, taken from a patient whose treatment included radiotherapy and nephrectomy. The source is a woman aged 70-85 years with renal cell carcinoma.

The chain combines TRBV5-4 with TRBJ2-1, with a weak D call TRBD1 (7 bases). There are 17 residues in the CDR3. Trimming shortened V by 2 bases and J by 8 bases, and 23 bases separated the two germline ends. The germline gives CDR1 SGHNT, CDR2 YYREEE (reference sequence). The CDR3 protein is CASSFPDIRGQGDEQFF. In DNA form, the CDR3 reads TGTGCCAGCAGCTTCCCGGATATCCGGGGGCAGGGGGATGAGCAGTTCTTC.

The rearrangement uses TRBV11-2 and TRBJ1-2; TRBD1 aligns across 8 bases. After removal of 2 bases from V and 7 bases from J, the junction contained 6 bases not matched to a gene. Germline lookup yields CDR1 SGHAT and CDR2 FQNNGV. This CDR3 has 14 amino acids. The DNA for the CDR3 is TGTGCCAGCAGCTTATTGCAGGGGGCTACTGGCTACACCTTC. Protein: CASSLLQGATGYTF.

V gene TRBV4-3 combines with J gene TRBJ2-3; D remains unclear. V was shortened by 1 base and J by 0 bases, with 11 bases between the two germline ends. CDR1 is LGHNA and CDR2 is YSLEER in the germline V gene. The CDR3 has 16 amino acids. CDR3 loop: CASSQGNDLSTDTQYF. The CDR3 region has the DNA TGCGCCAGCAGCCAAGGGAACGACCTTAGCACAGATACGCAGTATTTT.

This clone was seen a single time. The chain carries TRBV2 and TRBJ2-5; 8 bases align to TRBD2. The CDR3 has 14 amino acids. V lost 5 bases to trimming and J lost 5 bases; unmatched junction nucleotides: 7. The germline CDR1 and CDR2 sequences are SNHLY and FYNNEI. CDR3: CASSRSGNGETQYF. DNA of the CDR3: TGTGCCAGCAGTCGTAGCGGGAACGGGGAGACCCAGTACTTC.

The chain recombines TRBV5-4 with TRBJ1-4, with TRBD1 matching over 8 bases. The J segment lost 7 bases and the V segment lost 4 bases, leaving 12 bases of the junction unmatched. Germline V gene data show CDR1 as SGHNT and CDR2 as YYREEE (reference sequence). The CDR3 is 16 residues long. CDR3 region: CASSQTEFDRGEKLFF. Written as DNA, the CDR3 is TGTGCCAGCAGCCAGACAGAATTCGACAGGGGTGAAAAACTGTTTTTT.

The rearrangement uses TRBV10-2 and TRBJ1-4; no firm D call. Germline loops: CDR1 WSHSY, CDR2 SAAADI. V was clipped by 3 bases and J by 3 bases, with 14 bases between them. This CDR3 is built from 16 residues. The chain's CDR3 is CASSDHRRGSNEKLFF. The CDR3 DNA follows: TGCGCCAGCAGTGACCACCGACGGGGTTCTAATGAAAAACTGTTTTTT.

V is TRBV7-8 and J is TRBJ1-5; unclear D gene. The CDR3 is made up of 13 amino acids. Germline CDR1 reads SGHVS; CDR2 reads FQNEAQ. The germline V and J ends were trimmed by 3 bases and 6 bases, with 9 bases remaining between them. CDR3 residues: CASSLYLLQPQHF. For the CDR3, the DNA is TGTGCCAGCAGCTTGTACTTACTTCAGCCCCAGCATTTT.

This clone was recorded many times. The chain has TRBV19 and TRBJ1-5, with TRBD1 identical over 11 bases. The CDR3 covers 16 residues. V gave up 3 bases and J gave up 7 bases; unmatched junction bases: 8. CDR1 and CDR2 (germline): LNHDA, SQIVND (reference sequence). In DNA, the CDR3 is TGTGCCAGTAGTATGAGGACAGGGGGCACTGAACAGCCCCAGCATTTT. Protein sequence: CASSMRTGGTEQPQHF.

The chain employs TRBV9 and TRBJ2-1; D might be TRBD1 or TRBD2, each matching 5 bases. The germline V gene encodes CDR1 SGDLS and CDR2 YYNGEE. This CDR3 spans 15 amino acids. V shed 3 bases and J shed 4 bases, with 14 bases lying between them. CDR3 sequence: CASSERGERYNEQFF. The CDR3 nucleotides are TGTGCCAGCAGCGAGCGAGGGGAAAGGTACAATGAGCAGTTCTTC.

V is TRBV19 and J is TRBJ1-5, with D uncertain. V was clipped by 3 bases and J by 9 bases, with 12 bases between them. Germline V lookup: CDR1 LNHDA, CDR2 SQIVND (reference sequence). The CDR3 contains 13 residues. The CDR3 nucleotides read TGTGCCAGTAGTATTGATCAGACTAGGCCCCAGCATTTT. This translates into CASSIDQTRPQHF. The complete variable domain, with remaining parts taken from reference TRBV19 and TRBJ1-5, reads DGGITQSPKYLFRKEGQNVTLSCEQNLNHDAMYWYRQDPGQGLRLIYYSQIVNDFQKGDIAEGYSVSREKKESFPLTVTSAQKNPTAFYLCASSIDQTRPQHFGDGTRLSIL.

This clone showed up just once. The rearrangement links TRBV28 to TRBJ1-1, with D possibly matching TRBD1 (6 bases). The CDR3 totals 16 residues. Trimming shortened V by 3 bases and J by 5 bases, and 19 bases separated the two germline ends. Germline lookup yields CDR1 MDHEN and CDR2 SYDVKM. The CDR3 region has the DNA TGTGCCAGCAGTTTTTGGAGCCTTGGGGGGCGGACTGAAGCTTTCTTT. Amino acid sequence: CASSFWSLGGRTEAFF. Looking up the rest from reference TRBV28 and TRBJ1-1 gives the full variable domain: DVKVTQSSRYLVKRTGEKVFLECVQDMDHENMFWYRQDPGLGLRLIYFSYDVKMKEKGDIPEGYSVSREKKERFSLILESASTNQTSMYLCASSFWSLGGRTEAFFGQGTRLTVV.

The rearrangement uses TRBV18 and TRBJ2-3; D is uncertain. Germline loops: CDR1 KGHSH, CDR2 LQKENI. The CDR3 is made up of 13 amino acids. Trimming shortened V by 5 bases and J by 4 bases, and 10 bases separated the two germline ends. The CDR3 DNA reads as TGTGCCAGCTCAGCCGCCCGCGCAGATACGCAGTATTTT. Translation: CASSAARADTQYF. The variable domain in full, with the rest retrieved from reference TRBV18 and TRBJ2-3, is NAGVMQNPRHLVRRRGQEARLRCSPMKGHSHVYWYRQLPEEGLKFMVYLQKENIIDESGMPKERFSAEFPKEGPSILRIQQVVRGDSAAYFCASSAARADTQYFGPGTRLTVL.

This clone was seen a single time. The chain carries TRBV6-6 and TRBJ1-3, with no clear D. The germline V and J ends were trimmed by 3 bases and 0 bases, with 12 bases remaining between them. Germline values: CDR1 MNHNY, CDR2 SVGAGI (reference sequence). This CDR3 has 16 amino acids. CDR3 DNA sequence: TGTGCCAGCAGTTATGGTGCAGTGAGCTCTGGAAACACCATATATTTT. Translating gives CASSYGAVSSGNTIYF.

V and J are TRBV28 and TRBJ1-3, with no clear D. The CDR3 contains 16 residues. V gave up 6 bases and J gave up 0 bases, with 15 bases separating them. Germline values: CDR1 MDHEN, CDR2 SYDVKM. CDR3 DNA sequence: TGTGCCAGCAGGGACCCTCCCGGGCGCTCTGGAAACACCATATATTTT. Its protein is CASRDPPGRSGNTIYF.

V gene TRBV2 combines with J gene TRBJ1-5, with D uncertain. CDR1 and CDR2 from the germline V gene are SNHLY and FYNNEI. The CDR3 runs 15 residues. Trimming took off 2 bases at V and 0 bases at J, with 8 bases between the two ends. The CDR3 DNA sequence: TGTGCCAGCAGTGAATACAGTTATAGCAATCAGCCCCAGCATTTT. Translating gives CASSEYSYSNQPQHF.

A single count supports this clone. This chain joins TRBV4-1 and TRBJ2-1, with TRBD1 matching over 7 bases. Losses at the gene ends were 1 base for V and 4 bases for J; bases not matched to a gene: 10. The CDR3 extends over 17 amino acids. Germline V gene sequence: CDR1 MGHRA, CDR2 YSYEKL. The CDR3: CASSQAQGVLGYNEQFF. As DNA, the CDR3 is TGCGCCAGCAGCCAAGCTCAGGGGGTACTAGGATACAATGAGCAGTTCTTC.

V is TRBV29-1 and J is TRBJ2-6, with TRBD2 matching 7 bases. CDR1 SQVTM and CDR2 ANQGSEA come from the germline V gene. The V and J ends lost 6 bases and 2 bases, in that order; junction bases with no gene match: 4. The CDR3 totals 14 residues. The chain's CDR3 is CSVYGGAGANVLTF. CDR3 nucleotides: TGCAGCGTCTATGGGGGGGCTGGGGCCAACGTCCTGACTTTC.

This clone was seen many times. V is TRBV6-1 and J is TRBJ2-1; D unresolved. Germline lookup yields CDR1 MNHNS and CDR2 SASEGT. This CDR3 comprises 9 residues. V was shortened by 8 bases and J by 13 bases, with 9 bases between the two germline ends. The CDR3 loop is CASHASQFF. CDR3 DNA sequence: TGTGCCAGCCACGCTTCCCAGTTCTTC.

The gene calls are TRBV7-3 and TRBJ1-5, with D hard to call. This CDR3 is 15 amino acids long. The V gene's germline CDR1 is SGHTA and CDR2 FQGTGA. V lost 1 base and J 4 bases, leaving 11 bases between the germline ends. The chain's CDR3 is CASSLRKEGNQPQHF. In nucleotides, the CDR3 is TGTGCCAGCAGCTTAAGGAAGGAGGGAAATCAGCCCCAGCATTTT.

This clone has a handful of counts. The CDR3 protein is CARSWTGEDTQYF. CDR3 in DNA: TGTGCCAGAAGCTGGACAGGGGAAGATACGCAGTATTTT. V is TRBV5-3 and J is TRBJ2-3; 9 nucleotides agree with TRBD1. TRBV5-3 is marked as an open reading frame, function uncertain. J gave up 5 bases and V 3 bases, and 1 base lay outside the gene matches. The CDR3 loop spans 13 amino acids.

Here the CDR3 reads CASSLNGRYQETQYF. CDR3 DNA sequence: TGTGCCAGCAGCTTGAACGGGAGGTACCAAGAGACCCAGTACTTC. The chain joins TRBV5-6 to TRBJ2-5; 7 bases align to TRBD2. This CDR3 has 15 residues. CDR1 is SGHDT, CDR2 YYEEEE, per germline. J lost 0 bases, V lost 1 base, and 3 bases had no gene match.

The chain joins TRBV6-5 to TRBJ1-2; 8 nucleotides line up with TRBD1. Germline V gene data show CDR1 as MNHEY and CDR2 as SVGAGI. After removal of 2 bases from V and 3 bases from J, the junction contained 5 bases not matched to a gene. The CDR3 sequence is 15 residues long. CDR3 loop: CASSYGVQGDYGYTF. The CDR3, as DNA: TGTGCCAGCAGTTACGGGGTACAGGGGGACTATGGCTACACCTTC.

The CDR3 loop reads CAWRSPGRKTQYF. DNA of the CDR3: TGTGCCTGGAGGTCTCCGGGGCGGAAGACCCAGTACTTC. The gene calls are TRBV30 and TRBJ2-5; either TRBD1 or TRBD2 may fit D (5 bases each). Germline lookup yields CDR1 GTSNPN and CDR2 SVGIG (reference sequence). V lost 3 bases to trimming and J lost 6 bases, with 14 bases between them. This CDR3 has 13 residues.

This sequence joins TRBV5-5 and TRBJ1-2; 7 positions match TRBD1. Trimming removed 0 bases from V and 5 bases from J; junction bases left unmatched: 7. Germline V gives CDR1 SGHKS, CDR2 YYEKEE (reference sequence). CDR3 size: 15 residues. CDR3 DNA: TGTGCCAGCAGCTTGGCCCAGGGGGGTCTTTATGGCTACACCTTC. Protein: CASSLAQGGLYGYTF.

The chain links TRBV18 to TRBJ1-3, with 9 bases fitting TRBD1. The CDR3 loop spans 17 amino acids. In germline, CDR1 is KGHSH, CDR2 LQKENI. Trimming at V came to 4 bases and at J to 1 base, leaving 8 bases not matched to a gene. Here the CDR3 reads CASSQLQGAESGNTIYF. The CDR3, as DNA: TGTGCCAGCTCACAACTACAGGGGGCTGAGTCTGGAAACACCATATATTTT.